The entry below gives a single T cell receptor beta chain sequence along with its context. In the original workflow: The authors estimated nucleated cell counts from reference gene primer amplification. This table comes from immunoSEQ multiplex PCR, and its TCRdb copy is limited to in-frame clones, with some not included. The V and J calls and clone size are taken from that table; D and trimming were inferred from the DNA. The sample contains a few hundred thousand clones, more than 65% of which appear only once. The entry originates in a study of blood T cell repertoires in COVID-19. Study in general: Nucleic acid was either cDNA or gDNA, and it came from T cells, B-cell-depleted T cells, or PBMCs.

The sample taken for sequencing was peripheral blood. The receptor comes from a woman between 35 and 50 years old who had recovered from COVID-19.

The CDR3 sequence: CAWSAGQQGPDTQYF. CDR3 nucleotide sequence: TGTGCCTGGAGTGCCGGACAACAGGGACCAGATACGCAGTATTTT. V gene TRBV30 combines with J gene TRBJ2-3, with D maybe TRBD1 (6 bases). CDR3 length: 15 residues. Germline V gene sequence: CDR1 GTSNPN, CDR2 SVGIG (reference sequence). The ends were cut back, 1 base at V and 4 bases at J, with 15 bases in the middle. The whole variable domain, filled in from reference TRBV30 and TRBJ2-3, reads SQTIHQWPATLVQPVGSPLSLECTVEGTSNPNLYWYRQAAGRGLQLLFYSVGIGQISSEVPQNLSASRPQDRQFILSSKKLLLSDSGFYLCAWSAGQQGPDTQYFGPGTRLTVL.